A selection of T cell receptor beta chains follows, all from one sample in a study of molecular identifiers for immune sequencing clone quantification. TCRdb reanalysed the PCR reads using MiXCR and keeps one entry per CDR3 protein. The sample includes 65,000 or so distinct CDR3 sequences, about a fifth seen only once; the top ten take roughly 1.6%. The sequenced sample was naive CD8+ T cells from blood, with Jurkat cell RNA spiked in. These receptors were collected from a human donor in good health. Some libraries in this study had Jurkat cell RNA spiked in. The CDR3 runs from the conserved cysteine through the conserved F or W. The D gene is left open where the match is weak. Clone size, where shown, is once, few, many, or a class for clones that have expanded.

J gene: TRBJ1-1
clone size: .
CDR3 length: 15
V gene: TRBV4-2
D gene: .
CDR3 protein: CASSTRLGVRDEAFF
CDR3 DNA: TGTGCCAGCAGTACTCGGCTAGGGGTTAGGGATGAAGCTTTCTTT

J gene: TRBJ2-1
clone size: few
CDR3 length: 14
V gene: TRBV27
D gene: TRBD2
CDR3 protein: CASRGGLADNEQFF
CDR3 DNA: TGTGCCAGCAGAGGTGGACTAGCGGACAATGAGCAGTTCTTC

J gene: TRBJ2-7
clone size: many
CDR3 length: 14
V gene: TRBV20-1
D gene: TRBD2
CDR3 protein: CSARDLAGGYEQYF
CDR3 DNA: TGCAGTGCTAGAGATCTAGCGGGAGGTTACGAGCAGTACTTC

J gene: TRBJ2-5
clone size: many
CDR3 length: 15
V gene: TRBV7-6
D gene: .
CDR3 protein: CASSQLVSSEETQYF
CDR3 DNA: TGTGCCAGCAGCCAGCTGGTTTCGTCCGAGGAGACCCAGTACTTC

J gene: TRBJ2-7
clone size: .
CDR3 length: 11
V gene: TRBV15
D gene: .
CDR3 protein: CATSRRAEQYF
CDR3 DNA: TGTGCCACCAGCAGGAGGGCCGAGCAGTACTTC

J gene: TRBJ1-5
clone size: few
CDR3 length: 16
V gene: TRBV5-6
D gene: TRBD1
CDR3 protein: CASSGQEFFPNQPQHF
CDR3 DNA: TGTGCCAGCAGCGGACAGGAGTTTTTTCCCAATCAGCCCCAGCATTTT

J gene: TRBJ1-1
clone size: many
CDR3 length: 14
V gene: TRBV12-3/TRBV12-4
D gene: .
CDR3 protein: CASRDRGLGFQAFF
CDR3 DNA: TGTGCCAGCAGGGACCGGGGGCTAGGGTTCCAAGCTTTCTTT

J gene: TRBJ2-5
clone size: many
CDR3 length: 13
V gene: TRBV30
D gene: .
CDR3 protein: CAWNRAVQETQYF
CDR3 DNA: TGTGCCTGGAACAGGGCCGTCCAAGAGACCCAGTACTTC

J gene: TRBJ2-7
clone size: many
CDR3 length: 13
V gene: TRBV27
D gene: TRBD2
CDR3 protein: CASSLWGTSEQYF
CDR3 DNA: TGTGCCAGCAGTTTATGGGGGACTAGCGAGCAGTACTTC

J gene: TRBJ2-2
clone size: many
CDR3 length: 16
V gene: TRBV20-1
D gene: .
CDR3 protein: CSAHSVADQNTGELFF
CDR3 DNA: TGCAGTGCCCATTCTGTAGCGGACCAGAACACCGGGGAGCTGTTTTTT

J gene: TRBJ2-1
clone size: many
CDR3 length: 19
V gene: TRBV7-9
D gene: TRBD2
CDR3 protein: CASSQNYYSLAGGPGEQFF
CDR3 DNA: TGTGCCAGCAGCCAAAACTATTATTCCCTAGCGGGAGGGCCGGGTGAGCAGTTCTTC

J gene: TRBJ1-1
clone size: .
CDR3 length: 11
V gene: TRBV12-3/TRBV12-4
D gene: TRBD1
CDR3 protein: CASSETGWAFF
CDR3 DNA: TGTGCCAGCAGTGAGACAGGGTGGGCTTTCTTT

J gene: TRBJ2-7
clone size: many
CDR3 length: 15
V gene: TRBV9
D gene: .
CDR3 protein: CASSFRDESSYEQYF
CDR3 DNA: TGTGCCAGCAGCTTCCGGGACGAGAGCTCCTACGAGCAGTACTTC

J gene: TRBJ2-1
clone size: many
CDR3 length: 16
V gene: TRBV20-1
D gene: TRBD2
CDR3 protein: CSARDSLAGDYNEQFF
CDR3 DNA: TGCAGTGCTAGAGATAGCCTAGCGGGAGACTACAATGAGCAGTTCTTC

J gene: TRBJ2-2
clone size: .
CDR3 length: 16
V gene: TRBV5-3
D gene: TRBD1
CDR3 protein: CASSSTGTGSIRELVF
CDR3 DNA: TGTGCCAGCAGTTCCACCGGGACAGGCAGCATCAGGGAGCTGGTTTTT

J gene: TRBJ2-2
clone size: many
CDR3 length: 16
V gene: TRBV6-5
D gene: TRBD2
CDR3 protein: CASSSGLAVNTGELFF
CDR3 DNA: TGTGCCAGCAGTTCCGGACTAGCGGTGAACACCGGGGAGCTGTTTTTT

J gene: TRBJ2-5
clone size: many
CDR3 length: 14
V gene: TRBV6-5
D gene: .
CDR3 protein: CASSYLKGVETQYF
CDR3 DNA: TGTGCCAGCAGTTACCTCAAGGGCGTAGAGACCCAGTACTTC

J gene: TRBJ2-7
clone size: few
CDR3 length: 15
V gene: TRBV15
D gene: TRBD2
CDR3 protein: CATSRDTREEHEQYF
CDR3 DNA: TGTGCCACCAGCAGAGATACGCGGGAGGAGCACGAGCAGTACTTC

J gene: TRBJ2-4
clone size: many
CDR3 length: 14
V gene: TRBV13
D gene: .
CDR3 protein: CASSLWLAKNIQYF
CDR3 DNA: TGTGCCAGCAGCTTATGGCTAGCCAAAAACATTCAGTACTTC

J gene: TRBJ1-5
clone size: .
CDR3 length: 14
V gene: TRBV20-1
D gene: .
CDR3 protein: CSAGCRGIGQPQHF
CDR3 DNA: TGCAGTGCTGGGTGTAGGGGAATAGGTCAGCCCCAGCATTTT

J gene: TRBJ2-7
clone size: few
CDR3 length: 14
V gene: TRBV27
D gene: TRBD1
CDR3 protein: CASIKNRGADEQYF
CDR3 DNA: TGTGCCAGCATCAAGAACAGGGGGGCGGACGAGCAGTACTTC

J gene: TRBJ2-1
clone size: many
CDR3 length: 14
V gene: TRBV4-2
D gene: .
CDR3 protein: CASSPLPAPNEQFF
CDR3 DNA: TGTGCCAGCAGCCCCCTCCCAGCTCCGAATGAGCAGTTCTTC

J gene: TRBJ1-1
clone size: many
CDR3 length: 13
V gene: TRBV18
D gene: TRBD1
CDR3 protein: CASSPGDSQEAFF
CDR3 DNA: TGTGCCAGCTCACCAGGGGACAGCCAGGAAGCTTTCTTT

J gene: TRBJ2-2
clone size: .
CDR3 length: 20
V gene: TRBV12-3/TRBV12-4
D gene: TRBD2
CDR3 protein: CASSSHATLAGASNTGELFF
CDR3 DNA: TGTGCCAGCAGTTCTCACGCGACACTAGCGGGAGCTTCGAACACCGGGGAGCTGTTTTTT

J gene: TRBJ2-3
clone size: .
CDR3 length: 15
V gene: TRBV11-2
D gene: .
CDR3 protein: CASSLVGSGADTQYF
CDR3 DNA: TGTGCCAGCAGCTTAGTCGGCTCCGGGGCAGATACGCAGTATTTT

J gene: TRBJ2-1
clone size: .
CDR3 length: 15
V gene: TRBV5-1
D gene: TRBD1
CDR3 protein: CASSGDREAYNEQFF
CDR3 DNA: TGCGCCAGCAGCGGGGACAGGGAGGCCTACAATGAGCAGTTCTTC

J gene: TRBJ2-3
clone size: many
CDR3 length: 17
V gene: TRBV7-8
D gene: TRBD2
CDR3 protein: CASSTPSAGAMPDTQYF
CDR3 DNA: TGTGCCAGCAGCACCCCCTCGGCGGGAGCCATGCCAGATACGCAGTATTTT

J gene: TRBJ2-7
clone size: many
CDR3 length: 14
V gene: TRBV13
D gene: .
CDR3 protein: CASSLEMAGHEQYF
CDR3 DNA: TGTGCCAGCAGCTTAGAGATGGCTGGGCACGAGCAGTACTTC

J gene: TRBJ1-1
clone size: many
CDR3 length: 13
V gene: TRBV7-9
D gene: .
CDR3 protein: CAGEGETNTEAFF
CDR3 DNA: TGTGCCGGGGAGGGGGAAACGAACACTGAAGCTTTCTTT

J gene: TRBJ1-5
clone size: many
CDR3 length: 15
V gene: TRBV4-1
D gene: .
CDR3 protein: CASSQGTVSNQPQHF
CDR3 DNA: TGCGCCAGCAGCCAAGGGACAGTTAGCAATCAGCCCCAGCATTTT

J gene: TRBJ1-1
clone size: many
CDR3 length: 16
V gene: TRBV9
D gene: .
CDR3 protein: CASSARGLTMNTEAFF
CDR3 DNA: TGTGCCAGCAGCGCCCGGGGCTTAACCATGAACACTGAAGCTTTCTTT

J gene: TRBJ2-1
clone size: many
CDR3 length: 14
V gene: TRBV9
D gene: .
CDR3 protein: CASSVHSSYNEQFF
CDR3 DNA: TGTGCCAGCAGCGTGCACTCATCCTACAATGAGCAGTTCTTC

J gene: TRBJ1-5
clone size: many
CDR3 length: 16
V gene: TRBV20-1
D gene: .
CDR3 protein: CSARDIQQYSNQPQHF
CDR3 DNA: TGCAGTGCTAGAGATATACAACAATATAGCAATCAGCCCCAGCATTTT

J gene: TRBJ2-1
clone size: .
CDR3 length: 16
V gene: TRBV7-2
D gene: TRBD2
CDR3 protein: CASSLTGGPGYNEQFF
CDR3 DNA: TGTGCCAGCAGCTTAACGGGAGGGCCGGGCTACAATGAGCAGTTCTTC

J gene: TRBJ1-1
clone size: few
CDR3 length: 15
V gene: TRBV2
D gene: .
CDR3 protein: CASSEVPIINTEAFF
CDR3 DNA: TGTGCCAGCAGTGAAGTTCCCATAATCAACACTGAAGCTTTCTTT

J gene: TRBJ1-1
clone size: many
CDR3 length: 14
V gene: TRBV4-1
D gene: .
CDR3 protein: CASSQAMAAYEAFF
CDR3 DNA: TGCGCCAGCAGCCAAGCCATGGCGGCCTATGAAGCTTTCTTT

J gene: TRBJ2-7
clone size: many
CDR3 length: 13
V gene: TRBV3-1
D gene: .
CDR3 protein: CASSAGPVDEQYF
CDR3 DNA: TGTGCCAGCAGTGCCGGACCCGTAGACGAGCAGTACTTC